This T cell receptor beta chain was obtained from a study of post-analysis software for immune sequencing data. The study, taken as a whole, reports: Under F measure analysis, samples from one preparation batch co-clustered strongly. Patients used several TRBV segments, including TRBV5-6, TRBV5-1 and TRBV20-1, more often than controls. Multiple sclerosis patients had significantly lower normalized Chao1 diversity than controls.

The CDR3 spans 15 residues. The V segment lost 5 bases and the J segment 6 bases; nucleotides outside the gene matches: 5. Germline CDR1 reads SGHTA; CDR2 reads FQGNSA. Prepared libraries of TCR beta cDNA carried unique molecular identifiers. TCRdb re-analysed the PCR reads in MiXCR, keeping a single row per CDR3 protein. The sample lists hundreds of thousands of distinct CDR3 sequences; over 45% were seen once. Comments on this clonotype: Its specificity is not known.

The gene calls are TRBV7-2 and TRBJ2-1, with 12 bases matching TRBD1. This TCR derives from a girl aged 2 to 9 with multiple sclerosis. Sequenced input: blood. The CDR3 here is CASSRPGQGANEQFF. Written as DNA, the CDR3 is TGTGCCAGCAGCCGCCCGGGACAGGGGGCCAATGAGCAGTTCTTC.